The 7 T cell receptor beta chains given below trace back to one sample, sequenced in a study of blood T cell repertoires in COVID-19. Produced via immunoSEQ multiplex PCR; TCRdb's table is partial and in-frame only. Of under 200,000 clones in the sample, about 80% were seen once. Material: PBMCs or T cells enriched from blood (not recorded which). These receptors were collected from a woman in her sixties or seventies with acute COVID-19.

The CDR3 nucleotides are TGTGCCAGCAGCCTTTCTAGCGGTCCCTTGTTCTTC. This gives the protein CASSLSSGPLFF. This sequence joins TRBV7-9 and TRBJ2-1, with TRBD2 identical over 7 bases. The length of the CDR3 is 12 residues. V was pared by 5 bases and J by 15 bases, with 10 bases of the junction left unmatched. CDR1 and CDR2 (germline): SEHNR, FQNEAQ (reference sequence).

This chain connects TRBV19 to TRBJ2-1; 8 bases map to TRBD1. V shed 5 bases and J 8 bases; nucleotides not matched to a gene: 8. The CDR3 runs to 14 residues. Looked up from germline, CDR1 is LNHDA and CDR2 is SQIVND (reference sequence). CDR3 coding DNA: TGTGCCAGTAGTCCTCGGGACAGGTATTATGAGCAGTTCTTC. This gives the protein CASSPRDRYYEQFF.

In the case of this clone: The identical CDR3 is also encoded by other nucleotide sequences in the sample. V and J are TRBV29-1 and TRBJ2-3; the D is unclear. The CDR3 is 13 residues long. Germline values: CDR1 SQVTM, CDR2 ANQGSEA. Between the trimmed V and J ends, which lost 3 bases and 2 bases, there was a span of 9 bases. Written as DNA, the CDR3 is TGCAGCGTTGAGCAGGCCCTCACAGATACGCAGTATTTT. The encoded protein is CSVEQALTDTQYF.

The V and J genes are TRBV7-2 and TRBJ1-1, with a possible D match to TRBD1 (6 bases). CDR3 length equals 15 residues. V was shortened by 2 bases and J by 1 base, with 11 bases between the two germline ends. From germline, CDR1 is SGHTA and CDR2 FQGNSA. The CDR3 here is CASSLQGSANTEAFF. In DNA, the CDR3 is TGTGCCAGCAGCTTACAGGGGTCTGCGAACACTGAAGCTTTCTTT.

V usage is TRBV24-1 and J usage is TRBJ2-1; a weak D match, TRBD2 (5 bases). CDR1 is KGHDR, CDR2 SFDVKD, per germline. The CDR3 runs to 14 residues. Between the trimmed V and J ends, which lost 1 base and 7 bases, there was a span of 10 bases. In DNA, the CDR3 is TGTGCCACCAGTGATTTCCGGGATCTAAATGAGCAGTTCTTC. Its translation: CATSDFRDLNEQFF.

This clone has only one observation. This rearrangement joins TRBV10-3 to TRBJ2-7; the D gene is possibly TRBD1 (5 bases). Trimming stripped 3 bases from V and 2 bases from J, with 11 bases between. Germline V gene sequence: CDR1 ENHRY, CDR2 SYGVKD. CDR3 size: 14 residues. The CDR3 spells CAISDVRAPYEQYF. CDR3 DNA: TGTGCCATCAGTGATGTCAGGGCCCCCTACGAGCAGTACTTC.

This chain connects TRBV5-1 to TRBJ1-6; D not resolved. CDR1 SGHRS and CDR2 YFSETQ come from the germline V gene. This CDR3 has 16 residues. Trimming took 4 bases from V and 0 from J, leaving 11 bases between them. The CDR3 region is CASSASKSSYNSPLHF. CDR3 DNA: TGCGCCAGCAGCGCGAGTAAGAGCTCCTATAATTCACCCCTCCACTTT.